Following are 9 T cell receptor beta chains from one sample sequenced in a study of T cell clonotyping in hematopoietic cell transplantation. The repertoire was sequenced with immunoSEQ multiplex PCR; TCRdb's copy has only in-frame clones and lacks some. The sample consists of more than 4,500 clones, roughly 91% of them appearing once. Sequencing used peripheral blood mononuclear cells, obtained 100 days after allogeneic stem cell transplant. These receptors were collected from a female patient aged 50-59 years who had an allogeneic stem cell transplant from a related donor, so the T cells may come from the graft donor. Some clones in this sample may be carry-over from other donors' samples.

The V gene is TRBV2, the J gene TRBJ2-3; D unresolved. Germline-derived CDR1 and CDR2 are SNHLY and FYNNEI. The germline V and J ends were trimmed by 2 bases and 3 bases, with 3 bases remaining between them. The CDR3 has 12 amino acids. The CDR3 loop reads CASSESTDTQYF. The CDR3 nucleotides are TGTGCCAGCAGTGAATCGACAGATACGCAGTATTTT.

V and J are TRBV6-1 and TRBJ1-2, with 7 bases aligning to TRBD1. The CDR3 is 13 residues long. The V and J ends lost 4 bases and 3 bases, in that order; junction bases with no gene match: 2. CDR1 and CDR2 (germline): MNHNS, SASEGT. CDR3 amino acids: CASSVGTDYGYTF. The CDR3 nucleotides are TGTGCCAGCAGTGTGGGGACAGACTATGGCTACACCTTC.

This sequence joins TRBV14 and TRBJ1-4; 10 bases are shared with TRBD1. The CDR3 sequence is 15 residues long. The germline CDR1 and CDR2 sequences are SGHDN and FVKESK. V dropped 5 bases and J dropped 8; count of bases not matched to a gene: 8. The CDR3 loop is CASSTRQGAGEKLFF. CDR3 DNA sequence: TGTGCCAGCAGCACTCGACAGGGGGCGGGCGAAAAACTGTTTTTT.

The chain carries TRBV30 and TRBJ2-5; the D is unclear. Trimming took off 6 bases at V and 1 base at J, with 9 bases between the two ends. Germline V gene sequence: CDR1 GTSNPN, CDR2 SVGIG (reference sequence). CDR3 size: 12 residues. CDR3 in amino acids: CACQPGQETQYF. The CDR3 nucleotides read TGTGCCTGTCAGCCGGGCCAAGAGACCCAGTACTTC.

The J gene is TRBJ2-7, the V gene TRBV14; 11 bases align to TRBD1. V was pared by 0 bases and J by 6 bases, with 10 bases of the junction left unmatched. CDR1 SGHDN and CDR2 FVKESK come from the germline V gene. The CDR3 has 17 amino acids. CDR3 loop: CASSQEMLGQGAREQYF. CDR3 sequence (DNA): TGTGCCAGCAGCCAAGAGATGTTAGGACAGGGGGCTCGCGAGCAGTACTTC. The complete variable domain, with remaining parts taken from reference TRBV14 and TRBJ2-7, reads EAGVTQFPSHSVIEKGQTVTLRCDPISGHDNLYWYRRVMGKEIKFLLHFVKESKQDESGMPNNRFLAERTGGTYSTLKVQPAELEDSGVYFCASSQEMLGQGAREQYFGPGTRLTVT.

The rearrangement uses TRBV7-9 and TRBJ2-1; 10 nucleotides agree with TRBD1. The germline gives CDR1 SEHNR, CDR2 FQNEAQ (reference sequence). V was pared by 2 bases and J by 5 bases, with 6 bases of the junction left unmatched. The CDR3 length is 16 residues. DNA of the CDR3: TGTGCCAGCAGCTTACACGGGACAGGGGTCAACAATGAGCAGTTCTTC. This encodes CASSLHGTGVNNEQFF.

J is TRBJ2-7 and V is TRBV25-1; 11 bases match TRBD1. Germline V gene lookup returns CDR1 MGHDK and CDR2 SYGVNS. V lost 8 bases, J lost 0 bases, and 3 bases stayed unmatched. CDR3 size: 14 residues. CDR3 loop: CASGDRGSSYEQYF. The CDR3 nucleotides are TGTGCCAGCGGGGACAGGGGGAGCTCCTACGAGCAGTACTTC.

V and J are TRBV5-8 and TRBJ2-5; 9 bases fit TRBD2. This CDR3 region has 16 residues. Germline CDR1 and CDR2: SGHTS and YDEGEE. The V segment lost 0 bases and the J segment 6 bases; nucleotides outside the gene matches: 9. Written as DNA, the CDR3 is TGTGCCAGCAGCTTGGGTAGCGGGGGTCCTAGCAAGACCCAGTACTTC. Its translation: CASSLGSGGPSKTQYF. Full variable domain (outside the CDR3, taken from reference TRBV5-8 and TRBJ2-5): EAGVTQSPTHLIKTRGQQATLRCSPISGHTSVYWYQQALGLGLQFLLWYDEGEERNRGNFPPRFSGRQFPNYSSELNVNALELEDSALYLCASSLGSGGPSKTQYFGPGTRLLVL.

The chain links TRBV2 to TRBJ1-6; no clear D gene. CDR1 is SNHLY and CDR2 is FYNNEI in the germline V gene. The germline V and J ends were trimmed by 6 bases and 12 bases, with 12 bases remaining between them. The CDR3 loop spans 12 amino acids. For the CDR3, the DNA is TGTGCCAGCAGAGTAACCAGAGGACCCCTCCACTTT. Translation gives CASRVTRGPLHF.